This is a list of T cell receptor beta chains from one sample in a study of metastatic and nonmetastatic thyroid tumors. TCRdb reanalyzed the PCR reads via MiXCR. The data contain about 70,000 clones, around 18% of them singletons. The sample was blood. The receptor source for this set is a female donor with papillary thyroid cancer or a benign thyroid nodule (not recorded which). Some clones in this sample may be carry-over from other donors' samples. Both conserved end residues are part of each CDR3. D genes are given only for firm matches. Size values are once, few and many counts, or a class for expanded clones, and some rows have none.

TRBJ1-2 | - | TRBV6-1 | TRBD1 | TGTGCCAGCAGTGGTAGGGGACAGCACTATGGCTACACCTTC | CASSGRGQHYGYTF
TRBJ2-1 | many | TRBV11-2 | - | TGTGCCAGCAGCTTATTGTCGGGGAGACACATTGAGCAGTTCTTC | CASSLLSGRHIEQFF
TRBJ1-5 | few | TRBV30 | - | TGTGCCTGGAGTGCGGAGAGGACCATTCAGCATTTT | CAWSAERTIQHF
TRBJ2-7 | few | TRBV6-2/TRBV6-3 | TRBD1 | TGTGCCAGCCAGACAGGGGGAGGGGATACCTACGAGCAGTACTTC | CASQTGGGDTYEQYF
TRBJ1-2 | - | TRBV4-1 | TRBD1 | TGCGCCAGCATCCAAGATCAAGGGACAGGGGGCGCTGGGGGCTACACCTTC | CASIQDQGTGGAGGYTF
TRBJ2-2 | - | TRBV28 | - | TGTGCCAGCAGACCGGGACATGGGGCAGGCGGGGAGCTGTTTTTT | CASRPGHGAGGELFF
TRBJ2-5 | many | TRBV19 | TRBD2 | TGTGCCAGTAGTGTTAACCGGGGGGGTCGGGGACGGGAGACCCAGTACTTC | CASSVNRGGRGRETQYF
TRBJ1-5 | many | TRBV30 | - | TGTGCCTGGAGTCGGGGGGCAGGTCAGCCCCAGCATTTT | CAWSRGAGQPQHF
TRBJ1-5 | - | TRBV19 | - | TGTGCCAGCAGTATATGGGCAGGGGTTGGTCAGCCCCAGCATTTT | CASSIWAGVGQPQHF
TRBJ2-3 | many | TRBV5-1 | - | TGCGCCAGCAGCTTGGGTTCCCCAGGCACAGATACGCAGTATTTT | CASSLGSPGTDTQYF
TRBJ2-5 | many | TRBV5-1 | - | TGCGCCAGCAGCGAAGGAGGCCTAAACGGTGTCCAAGAGACCCAGTACTTC | CASSEGGLNGVQETQYF
TRBJ1-1 | many | TRBV3-1 | - | TGTGCCAGCAGCCAAGTAGACAGAAACACTGAAGCTTTCTTT | CASSQVDRNTEAFF
TRBJ1-2 | - | TRBV6-1 | TRBD1 | TGTGCCAGCAGTGCTTTGCTCCGTGACAGGGTTAATGGCTACACCTTC | CASSALLRDRVNGYTF
TRBJ1-3 | few | TRBV28 | - | TGTGCCAGCAGTTTAGATTTTATCGGGGGAATAATAGAAGACACCATATATTTT | CASSLDFIGGIIEDTIYF
TRBJ1-5 | many | TRBV5-6 | - | TGTGCCAGCAGCTTGGGTGAGGGTCCCAATCAGCCCCAGCATTTT | CASSLGEGPNQPQHF
TRBJ1-6 | - | TRBV7-9 | TRBD1 | TGTGCCAGCAGCTTAACAGGGGAGCATTCACCCCTCCACTTT | CASSLTGEHSPLHF
TRBJ1-1 | few | TRBV20-1 | - | TGCAGTGCTAGTTCGGCTTTCTTT | CSASSAFF
TRBJ2-7 | - | TRBV7-9 | - | TGTGCCAGCAGCTTAGAGACCCACGAGCAGTACTTC | CASSLETHEQYF
TRBJ1-1 | many | TRBV20-1 | - | TGCAGTGCTAGAGATGGGAACCCAGGGTCACCTGAAGCTTTCTTT | CSARDGNPGSPEAFF
TRBJ2-7 | - | TRBV12-3/TRBV12-4 | - | TGTGCCAGCACCAGGACAACCACCTACGAGCAGTACTTC | CASTRTTTYEQYF
TRBJ1-2 | many | TRBV19 | - | TGTGCCAGTAGTATAGGGGTAGGGCTCGGAAACTATGGCTACACCTTC | CASSIGVGLGNYGYTF
TRBJ2-1 | many | TRBV6-5 | - | TGTGCCAGCAGTTACTCCGGACAGAACTACAATGAGCAGTTCTTC | CASSYSGQNYNEQFF
TRBJ1-2 | few | TRBV28 | - | TGTGCCAGCACCACACCTCTCGGGCAGGACTATGGCTACACCTTC | CASTTPLGQDYGYTF
TRBJ2-1 | many | TRBV9 | TRBD2 | TGTGCCAGCAGCCCCGGGAGGCTAGAATTCGATTATGAGCAGTTCTTC | CASSPGRLEFDYEQFF
TRBJ2-7 | - | TRBV20-1 | TRBD2 | TGCAGTGCTAGTAGTAGCGGGGGTACGGCCTACGAGCAGTACTTC | CSASSSGGTAYEQYF
TRBJ2-1 | many | TRBV7-8 | - | TGTGCCAGCAGCTTAGCGGGAGGCTACAATGAGCAGTTCTTC | CASSLAGGYNEQFF
TRBJ2-7 | many | TRBV4-1 | - | TGCGCCAGCAGCCAAATGGGTGATAGGACCCACGAGCAGTACTTC | CASSQMGDRTHEQYF
TRBJ2-1 | few | TRBV28 | - | TGTGCCAGCAGGGGGGGAGACAACTACAATGAGCAGTTCTTC | CASRGGDNYNEQFF
TRBJ2-5 | - | TRBV18 | TRBD1 | TGTGCCAGCTCACCGACCCTGACAGGGGGCCAAGAGACCCAGTACTTC | CASSPTLTGGQETQYF
TRBJ2-7 | many | TRBV27 | - | TGTGCCAGCAGCCGGAGTGAGGGCTTCCGGGAGCAGTACTTC | CASSRSEGFREQYF
TRBJ1-5 | many | TRBV28 | TRBD1 | TGTGCCAGCAGTTTAGGGACAGGGGGCTTTGGGCCCCAGCATTTT | CASSLGTGGFGPQHF
TRBJ1-6 | many | TRBV4-1 | - | TGCGCCAGCAGCCAAGTATTGGCCGGGCCCCTCCACTTT | CASSQVLAGPLHF
TRBJ1-5 | many | TRBV27 | - | TGTGCCAGCAGTCCCGGACAGTTAAATCAGCCCCAGCATTTT | CASSPGQLNQPQHF
TRBJ2-7 | - | TRBV12-3/TRBV12-4 | - | TGTGCCAGCACGCCGGGACTCGGGACCTACGAGCAGTACTTC | CASTPGLGTYEQYF
TRBJ2-2 | - | TRBV9 | - | TGTGCCAGCAGCGTTGGAGGGGGGGCAGGGCAGGAGCTGTTTTTT | CASSVGGGAGQELFF
TRBJ1-5 | - | TRBV19 | - | TGTGCCAGTAGTCCCGAAGCAGGGGTTGCCAATCAGCCCCAGCATTTT | CASSPEAGVANQPQHF
TRBJ2-7 | many | TRBV6-4 | - | TGTGCCAGCAGTGACTCCAGCTCCTACGAGCAGTACTTC | CASSDSSSYEQYF
TRBJ1-4 | - | TRBV7-9 | - | TGTGCCAGCAGCTCCACGGGACCTCAAGAAAAACTGTTTTTT | CASSSTGPQEKLFF
TRBJ2-1 | many | TRBV15 | TRBD2 | TGTGCCACCAGCAGAGGGGGACTAGCGGGAGCCTACAATGAGCAGTTCTTC | CATSRGGLAGAYNEQFF
TRBJ2-1 | many | TRBV11-2 | TRBD2 | TGTGCCAGCAGCTCCATAACTAGCGGGGAGCAGTTCTTC | CASSSITSGEQFF
TRBJ2-5 | many | TRBV28 | TRBD1 | TGTGCCAGCAGAAACGACAGGGCGCAAGAGACCCAGTACTTC | CASRNDRAQETQYF
TRBJ1-2 | many | TRBV28 | - | TGTGCCAGCAGTTGGGAGGACCCCTATGGCTACACCTTC | CASSWEDPYGYTF
TRBJ2-7 | many | TRBV27 | TRBD1 | TGTGCCAGCAGTCTCGGGACAGGGTCCTACGAGCAGTACTTC | CASSLGTGSYEQYF
TRBJ2-1 | many | TRBV20-1 | TRBD2 | TGCAGTGCTAGCACACCGCAGGGGATTTCGACTAGCGGGAGGGTGGATGAGCAGTTCTTC | CSASTPQGISTSGRVDEQFF
TRBJ2-1 | many | TRBV30 | - | TGTGCCTGGAGTTCACAGGGAAATGAGCAGTTCTTC | CAWSSQGNEQFF
TRBJ2-5 | many | TRBV9 | - | TGTGCCAGCAGCGCAAGGACAGGCGGGGGGACCCAGTACTTC | CASSARTGGGTQYF
TRBJ2-7 | many | TRBV11-2 | TRBD1 | TGTGCCACCGGGACAGGGCTCTCCTACGAGCAGTACTTC | CATGTGLSYEQYF
TRBJ2-5 | - | TRBV4-2 | - | TGTGCCAGCAGCCGGGTCATTTCGGAGACCCAGTACTTC | CASSRVISETQYF
TRBJ2-3 | many | TRBV10-3 | - | TGTGCCATCAGGGGGGCCAGCACAGATACGCAGTATTTT | CAIRGASTDTQYF
TRBJ2-7 | many | TRBV3-1 | - | TGTGCCAGCAGCCCTTCCGGGGGAGCCTACGAGCAGTACTTC | CASSPSGGAYEQYF
TRBJ2-7 | - | TRBV27 | - | TGTGCCAGCAGTCTCTCGTCTTGGGGTGTTCTAGATGAGCAGTACTTC | CASSLSSWGVLDEQYF
TRBJ1-4 | many | TRBV7-2 | - | TGTGCCAGCAGCTTAGGGCTCATCAAGTTTTTT | CASSLGLIKFF